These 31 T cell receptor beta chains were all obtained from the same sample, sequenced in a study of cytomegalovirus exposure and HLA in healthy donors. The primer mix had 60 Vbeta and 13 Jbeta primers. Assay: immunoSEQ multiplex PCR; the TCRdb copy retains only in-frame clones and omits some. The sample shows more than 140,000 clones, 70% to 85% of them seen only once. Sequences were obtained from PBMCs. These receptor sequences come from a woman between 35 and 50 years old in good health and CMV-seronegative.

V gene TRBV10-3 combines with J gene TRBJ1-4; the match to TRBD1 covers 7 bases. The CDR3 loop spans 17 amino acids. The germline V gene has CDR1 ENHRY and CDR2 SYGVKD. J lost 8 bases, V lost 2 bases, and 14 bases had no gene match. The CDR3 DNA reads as TGTGCCATCAGTGAGCCCGATTATAGGGGGCAGGAGGAAAAACTGTTTTTT. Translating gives CAISEPDYRGQEEKLFF.

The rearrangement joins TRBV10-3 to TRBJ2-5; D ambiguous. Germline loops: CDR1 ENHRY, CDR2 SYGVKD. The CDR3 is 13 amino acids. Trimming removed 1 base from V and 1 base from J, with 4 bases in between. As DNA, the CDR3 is TGTGCCATCAGTGAGTTCTCCCAAGAGACCCAGTACTTC. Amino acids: CAISEFSQETQYF.

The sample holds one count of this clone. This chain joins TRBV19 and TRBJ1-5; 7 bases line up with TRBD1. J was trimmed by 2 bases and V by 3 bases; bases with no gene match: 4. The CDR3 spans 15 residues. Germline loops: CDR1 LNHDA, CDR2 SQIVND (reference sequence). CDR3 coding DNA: TGTGCCAGTAGTATCCAGGGGGAAGGCAATCAGCCCCAGCATTTT. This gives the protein CASSIQGEGNQPQHF.

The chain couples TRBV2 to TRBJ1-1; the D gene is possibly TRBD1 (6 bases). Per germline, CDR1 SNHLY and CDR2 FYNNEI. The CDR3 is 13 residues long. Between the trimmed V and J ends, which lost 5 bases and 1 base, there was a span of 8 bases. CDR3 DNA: TGTGCCAGCAGTAAACAGGGGAACACTGAAGCTTTCTTT. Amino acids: CASSKQGNTEAFF.

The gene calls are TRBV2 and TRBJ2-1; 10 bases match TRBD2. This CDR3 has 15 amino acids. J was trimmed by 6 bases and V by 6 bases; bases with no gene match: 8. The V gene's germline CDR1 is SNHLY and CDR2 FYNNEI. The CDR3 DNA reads TGTGCCAGCAGCCCTGCTCTAGCGGGAGCCAATGAGCAGTTCTTC. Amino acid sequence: CASSPALAGANEQFF.

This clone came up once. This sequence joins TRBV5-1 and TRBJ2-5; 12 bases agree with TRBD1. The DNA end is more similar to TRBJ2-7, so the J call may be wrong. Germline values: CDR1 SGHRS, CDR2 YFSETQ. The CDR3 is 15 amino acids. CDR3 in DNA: TGCGCCAGCACCCGCGGGACAGGGGGCAGCTACGAGCAGTACTTC. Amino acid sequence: CASTRGTGGSYEQYF.

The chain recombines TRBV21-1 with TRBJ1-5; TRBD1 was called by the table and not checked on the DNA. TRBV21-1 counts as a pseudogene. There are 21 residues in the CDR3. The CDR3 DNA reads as TGTGCCAGCAGCAAAGCGTTAGGGGGACAGGGGCTCAGTAATGGCAATCAGCCCCAGCATTTT. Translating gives CASSKALGGQGLSNGNQPQHF.

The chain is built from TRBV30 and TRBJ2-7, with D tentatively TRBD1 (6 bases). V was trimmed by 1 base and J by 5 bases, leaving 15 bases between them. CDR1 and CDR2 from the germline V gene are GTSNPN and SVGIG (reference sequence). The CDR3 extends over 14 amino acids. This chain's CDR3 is CAWSGSGTHDEQYF. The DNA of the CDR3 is TGTGCCTGGAGTGGCTCCGGGACACACGACGAGCAGTACTTC.

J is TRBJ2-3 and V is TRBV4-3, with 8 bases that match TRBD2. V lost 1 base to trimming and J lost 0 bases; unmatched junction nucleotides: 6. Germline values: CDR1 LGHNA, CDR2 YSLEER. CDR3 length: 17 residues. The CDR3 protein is CASSQGLAGPSTDTQYF. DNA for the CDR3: TGCGCCAGCAGCCAAGGCCTAGCGGGCCCTAGCACAGATACGCAGTATTTT.

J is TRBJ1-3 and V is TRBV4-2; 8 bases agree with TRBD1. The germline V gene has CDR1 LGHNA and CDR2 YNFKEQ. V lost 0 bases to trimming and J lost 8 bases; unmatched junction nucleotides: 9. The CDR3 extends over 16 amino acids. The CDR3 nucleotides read TGTGCCAGCAGCCAAGACAGGGGGCCCCTTGCGGACACCATATATTTT. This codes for CASSQDRGPLADTIYF.

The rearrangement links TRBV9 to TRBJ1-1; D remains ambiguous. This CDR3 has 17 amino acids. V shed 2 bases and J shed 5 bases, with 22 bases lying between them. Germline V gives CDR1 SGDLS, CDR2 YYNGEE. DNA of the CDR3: TGTGCCAGCAGCGTGTCCCGCACGAGGGCAGATGAAACTGAAGCTTTCTTT. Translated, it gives CASSVSRTRADETEAFF. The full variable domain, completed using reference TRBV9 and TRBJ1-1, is DSGVTQTPKHLITATGQRVTLRCSPRSGDLSVYWYQQSLDQGLQFLIQYYNGEERAKGNILERFSAQQFPDLHSELNLSSLELGDSALYFCASSVSRTRADETEAFFGQGTRLTVV.

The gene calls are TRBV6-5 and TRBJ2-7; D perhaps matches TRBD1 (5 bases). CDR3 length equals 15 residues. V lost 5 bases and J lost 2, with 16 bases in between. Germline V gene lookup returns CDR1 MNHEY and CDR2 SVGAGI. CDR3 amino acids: CASSPQVLLPYEQYF. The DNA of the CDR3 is TGTGCCAGCAGTCCACAGGTCCTATTGCCCTACGAGCAGTACTTC.

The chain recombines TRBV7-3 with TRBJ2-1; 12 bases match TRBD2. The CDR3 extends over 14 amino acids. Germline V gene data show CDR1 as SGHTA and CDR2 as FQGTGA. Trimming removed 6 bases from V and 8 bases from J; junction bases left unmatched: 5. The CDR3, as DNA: TGTGCCAGCAGTCTAGCGGGAGGGCCTTATGAGCAGTTCTTC. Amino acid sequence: CASSLAGGPYEQFF.

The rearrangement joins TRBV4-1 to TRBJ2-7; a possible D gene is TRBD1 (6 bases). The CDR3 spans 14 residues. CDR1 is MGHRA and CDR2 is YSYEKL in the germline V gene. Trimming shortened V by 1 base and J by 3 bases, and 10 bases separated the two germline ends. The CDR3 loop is CASSQAVDSYEQYF. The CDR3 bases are TGCGCCAGCAGCCAAGCCGTGGACAGCTACGAGCAGTACTTC.

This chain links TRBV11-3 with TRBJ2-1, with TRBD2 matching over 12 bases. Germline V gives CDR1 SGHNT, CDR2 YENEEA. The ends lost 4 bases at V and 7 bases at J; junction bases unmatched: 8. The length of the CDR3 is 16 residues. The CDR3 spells CASSSPTSGSGNEQFF. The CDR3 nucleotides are TGTGCCAGCAGCTCCCCGACTAGCGGGAGTGGGAATGAGCAGTTCTTC. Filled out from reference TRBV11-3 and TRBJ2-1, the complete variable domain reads EAGVVQSPRYKIIEKKQPVAFWCNPISGHNTLYWYLQNLGQGPELLIRYENEEAVDDSQLPKDRFSAERLKGVDSTLKIQPAELGDSAVYLCASSSPTSGSGNEQFFGPGTRLTVL.

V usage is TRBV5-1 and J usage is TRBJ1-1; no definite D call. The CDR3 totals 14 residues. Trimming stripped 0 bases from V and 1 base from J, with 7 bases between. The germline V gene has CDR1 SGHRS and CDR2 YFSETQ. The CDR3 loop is CASSLDSQNTEAFF. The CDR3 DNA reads TGCGCCAGCAGCTTGGACAGCCAGAACACTGAAGCTTTCTTT.

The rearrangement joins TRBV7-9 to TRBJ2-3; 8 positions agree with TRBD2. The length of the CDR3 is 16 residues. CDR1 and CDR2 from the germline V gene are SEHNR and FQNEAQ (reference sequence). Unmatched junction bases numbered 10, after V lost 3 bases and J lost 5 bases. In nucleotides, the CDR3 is TGTGCCAGCAGCTTCCTTTCATCCCTAGCGGGAGATACGCAGTATTTT. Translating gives CASSFLSSLAGDTQYF.

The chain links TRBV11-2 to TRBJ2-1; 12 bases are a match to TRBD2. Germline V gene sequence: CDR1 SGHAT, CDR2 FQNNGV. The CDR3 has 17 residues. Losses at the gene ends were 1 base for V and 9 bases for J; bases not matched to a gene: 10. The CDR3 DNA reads TGTGCCAGCAGCTTAGTAGCGCGTCTAGCGGGAGGGGGTGAGCAGTTCTTC. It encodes CASSLVARLAGGGEQFF.

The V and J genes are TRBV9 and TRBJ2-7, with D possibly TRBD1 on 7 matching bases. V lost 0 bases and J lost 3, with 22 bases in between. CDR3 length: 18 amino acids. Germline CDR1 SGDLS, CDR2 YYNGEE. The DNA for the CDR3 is TGTGCCAGCAGCGTAGGAAGGGGGACCAGGGGGGAACGCTACGAGCAGTACTTC. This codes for CASSVGRGTRGERYEQYF.

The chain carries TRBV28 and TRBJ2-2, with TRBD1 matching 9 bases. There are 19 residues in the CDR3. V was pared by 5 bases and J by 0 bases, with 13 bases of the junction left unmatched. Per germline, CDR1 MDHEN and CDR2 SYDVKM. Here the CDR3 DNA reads TGTGCCAGCAGTCCAACCCCGGGACAGGGCCCTTCGAACACCGGGGAGCTGTTTTTT. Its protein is CASSPTPGQGPSNTGELFF.

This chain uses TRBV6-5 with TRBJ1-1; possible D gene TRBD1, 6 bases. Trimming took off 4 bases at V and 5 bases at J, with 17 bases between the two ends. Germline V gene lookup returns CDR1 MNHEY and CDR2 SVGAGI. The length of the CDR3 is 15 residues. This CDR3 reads CASSFPGGGWTEAFF. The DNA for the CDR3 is TGTGCCAGCAGTTTCCCTGGGGGGGGCTGGACTGAAGCTTTCTTT.

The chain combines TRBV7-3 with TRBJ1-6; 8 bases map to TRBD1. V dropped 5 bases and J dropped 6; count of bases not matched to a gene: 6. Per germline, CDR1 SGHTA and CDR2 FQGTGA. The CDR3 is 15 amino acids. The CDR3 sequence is CASSEQGVPNSPLHF. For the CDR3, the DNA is TGTGCCAGCAGCGAACAGGGGGTACCTAATTCACCCCTCCACTTT. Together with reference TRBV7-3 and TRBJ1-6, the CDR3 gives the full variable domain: GAGVSQTPSNKVTEKGKYVELRCDPISGHTALYWYRQSLGQGPEFLIYFQGTGAADDSGLPNDRFFAVRPEGSVSTLKIQRTERGDSAVYLCASSEQGVPNSPLHFGNGTRLTVT.

In DNA, the CDR3 is TGTGCCAGCAGCTTGACTCGACTAGCCTTCTACGAGCAGTACTTC. Its translation is CASSLTRLAFYEQYF. The genes are TRBV5-6 and TRBJ2-7, with TRBD2 matching 7 bases. The V and J ends lost 1 base and 3 bases, in that order; junction bases with no gene match: 7. CDR1 is SGHDT and CDR2 is YYEEEE in the germline V gene. CDR3 size: 15 residues.

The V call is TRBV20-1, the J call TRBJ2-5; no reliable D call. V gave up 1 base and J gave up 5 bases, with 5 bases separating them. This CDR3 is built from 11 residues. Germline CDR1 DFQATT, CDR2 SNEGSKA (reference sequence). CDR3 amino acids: CSARGQETQYF. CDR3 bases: TGCAGTGCTAGAGGGCAGGAGACCCAGTACTTC.

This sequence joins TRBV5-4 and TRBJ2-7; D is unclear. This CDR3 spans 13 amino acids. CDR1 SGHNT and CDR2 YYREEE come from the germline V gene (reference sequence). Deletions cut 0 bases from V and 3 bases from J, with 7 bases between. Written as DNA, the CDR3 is TGTGCCAGCAGCTTGGGACGGAGCTACGAGCAGTACTTC. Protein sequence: CASSLGRSYEQYF.

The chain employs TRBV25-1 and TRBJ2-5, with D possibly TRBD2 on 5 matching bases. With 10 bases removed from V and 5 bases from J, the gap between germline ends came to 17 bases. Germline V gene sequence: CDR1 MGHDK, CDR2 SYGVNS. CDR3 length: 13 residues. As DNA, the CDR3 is TGTGCCACCCAGTATGTATCGGGGGAGACCCAGTACTTC. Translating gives CATQYVSGETQYF.

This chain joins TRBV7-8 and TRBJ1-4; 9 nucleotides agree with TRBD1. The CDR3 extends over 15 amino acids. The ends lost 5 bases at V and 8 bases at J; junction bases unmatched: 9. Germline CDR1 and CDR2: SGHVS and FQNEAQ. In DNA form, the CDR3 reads TGTGCCAGCAGCAAGAACAGGGGGCCGGAGGAAAAACTGTTTTTT. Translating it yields CASSKNRGPEEKLFF.

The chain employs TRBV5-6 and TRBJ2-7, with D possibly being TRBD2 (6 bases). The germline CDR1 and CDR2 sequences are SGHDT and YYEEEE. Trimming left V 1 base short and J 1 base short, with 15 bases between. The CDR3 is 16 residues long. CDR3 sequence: CASSLQSSGTSYEQYF. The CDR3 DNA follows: TGTGCCAGCAGCTTGCAGAGTTCCGGGACTTCCTACGAGCAGTACTTC.

CDR3 sequence: CASSYRVNTEAFF. Here the CDR3 DNA reads TGTGCCAGTAGTTACAGGGTGAACACTGAAGCTTTCTTT. The V gene is TRBV19, the J gene TRBJ1-1, with D possibly being TRBD1 (6 bases). Trimming took 5 bases from V and 0 from J, leaving 7 bases between them. There are 13 residues in the CDR3. Germline values: CDR1 LNHDA, CDR2 SQIVND (reference sequence).

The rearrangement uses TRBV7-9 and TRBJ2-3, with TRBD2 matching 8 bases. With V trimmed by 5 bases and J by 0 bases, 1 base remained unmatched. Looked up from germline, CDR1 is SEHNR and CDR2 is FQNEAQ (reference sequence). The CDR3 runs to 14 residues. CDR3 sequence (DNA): TGTGCCAGCAGCCAGCGGGAGAGCACAGATACGCAGTATTTT. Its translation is CASSQRESTDTQYF.

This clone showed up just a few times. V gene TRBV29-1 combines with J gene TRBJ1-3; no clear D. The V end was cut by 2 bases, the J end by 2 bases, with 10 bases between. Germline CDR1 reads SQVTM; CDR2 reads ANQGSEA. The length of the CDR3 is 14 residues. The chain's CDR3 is CSVERWEAGNTIYF. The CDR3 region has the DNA TGCAGCGTTGAAAGGTGGGAGGCTGGAAACACCATATATTTT.